Given below is one T cell receptor beta chain in context. Its target is not known. The data stem from a study of vaccination and CD4 T cells after COVID-19. Study in general: Six males and four females, two Hispanic, made up the convalescents. Each participant was administered two doses of a vaccine, which was either BNT162b2 or mRNA-1273.

The study sequenced cultured CD4+ T cell DNA using the Oncomine TCR Beta short-read assay. TCRdb analysed the PCR reads with MiXCR anew, one entry per CDR3 protein. The top ten clones hold approximately 5% of a sample with about 20,000 distinct CDR3 sequences, about half of them seen once. The treatment was: approximately nine-day PBMC culture with coronavirus spike peptide pools or control peptides (ViraFEST assay). Expansion of antigen-specific T cells with peptide pools by ViraFEST preceded sequencing of TCRs. Wells that each held 1.5 million to 2 million PBMCs were cultured with 9.5 to 10 IU/ml IL-2 and approximately 10 ug/ml peptide pools. The clonotype comes from a human donor who had recovered from COVID-19. The specimen was CD4+ T cells from blood, cultured in vitro.

The CDR3 DNA reads TGCAGTGCCCGGACAGGAGCTAGCACAGATACGCAGTATTTT. This encodes CSARTGASTDTQYF. The chain uses TRBV20-1 and TRBJ2-3, with TRBD1 matching 7 bases. CDR3 length equals 14 residues. V shed 6 bases, J shed 0 bases, and the junction held 6 bases outside the gene matches. CDR1 is DFQATT and CDR2 is SNEGSKA in the germline V gene (reference sequence).